The 27 T cell receptor beta chains given below trace back to one sample, sequenced in a study of blood T cell repertoires in COVID-19 (dated by TCRdb to 2019 to 2021). Libraries were made using the immunoSEQ multiplex PCR assay. TCRdb limited this immuneACCESS table to in-frame rearrangements with V and J called. A share of clones is missing; checked studies link under half to unresolved V genes, and the rest is unexplained. This sample comprises over 350,000 clones, roughly 88% of them detected only once. The leading ten clones occupy around 0.91% of the sample. Sequenced input: PBMCs or T cells enriched from blood (not recorded which). The receptors were gathered from a woman in her 30s with acute COVID-19.

This clone has just one count. V is TRBV24-1 and J is TRBJ2-7; 10 bases line up with TRBD1. The V and J ends lost 3 bases and 7 bases, in that order; junction bases with no gene match: 8. CDR1 is KGHDR, CDR2 SFDVKD, per germline. The CDR3 spans 15 residues. DNA for the CDR3: TGTGCCACCAGTGATGGGGACAGGGGCTGGACAGAGCAGTACTTC. It translates to CATSDGDRGWTEQYF.

CDR3 loop: CASSEGRQGYNSPLHF. CDR3 DNA sequence: TGTGCCAGTTCCGAGGGTAGACAGGGCTATAATTCACCCCTCCACTTT. This chain joins TRBV19 and TRBJ1-6, with 7 bases matching TRBD1. V gave up 8 bases and J gave up 3 bases; unmatched junction bases: 10. The CDR3 spans 16 residues. CDR1 is LNHDA and CDR2 is SQIVND in the germline V gene (reference sequence).

The chain joins TRBV6-1 to TRBJ1-5, with D tentatively TRBD1 (5 bases). Deletions cut 3 bases from V and 7 bases from J, with 10 bases between. This CDR3 is built from 13 residues. Per germline, CDR1 MNHNS and CDR2 SASEGT. CDR3 sequence (DNA): TGTGCCAGCAGTGACAGGGATTCGCAGCCCCAGCATTTT. The encoded protein is CASSDRDSQPQHF.

The DNA for the CDR3 is TGTGCCAGCAGTCGGACAGGTGACTATGGCTACACCTTC. Translated: CASSRTGDYGYTF. This chain joins TRBV9 and TRBJ1-2, with 7 bases fitting TRBD1. V was clipped by 5 bases and J by 3 bases; unmatched bases: 4. The CDR3 loop spans 13 amino acids. Germline CDR1 is SGDLS and CDR2 is YYNGEE.

The J gene is TRBJ1-4, the V gene TRBV15; a weak D match, TRBD1 (6 bases). Trimming cost V 3 bases and J 8 bases, with 19 bases left between them. Germline CDR1 LNHNV, CDR2 YYDKDF (reference sequence). The CDR3 is 16 residues long. CDR3 bases: TGTGCCACCAGCAGCCCCGGACAGTCCTCGGGAGAAAAACTGTTTTTT. It yields the protein CATSSPGQSSGEKLFF. The full variable domain, with the rest looked up from reference TRBV15 and TRBJ1-4, is DAMVIQNPRYQVTQFGKPVTLSCSQTLNHNVMYWYQQKSSQAPKLLFHYYDKDFNNEADTPDNFQSRRPNTSFCFLDIRSPGLGDTAMYLCATSSPGQSSGEKLFFGSGTQLSVL.

In nucleotides, the CDR3 is TGCGCCAGCAGTCGCATTTACGACAGGGGAAGGGACGAGCAGTACTTC. It yields the protein CASSRIYDRGRDEQYF. This chain uses TRBV4-1 with TRBJ2-7; TRBD1 aligns across 8 bases. J gave up 5 bases and V 6 bases, and 15 bases lay outside the gene matches. Germline CDR1 is MGHRA and CDR2 is YSYEKL. The CDR3 totals 16 residues.

The V call is TRBV6-6, the J call TRBJ1-1, with 8 bases fitting TRBD1. The trim removed 6 bases at V and 4 bases at J, leaving 10 bases unmatched. The CDR3 length is 15 residues. CDR1 is MNHNY and CDR2 is SVGAGI in the germline V gene (reference sequence). Written as DNA, the CDR3 is TGTGCCAGCAGGAGGCTAGGCCAGGGGGCCACTGAAGCTTTCTTT. Translation gives CASRRLGQGATEAFF.

V usage is TRBV28 and J usage is TRBJ2-5; unclear D gene. Per the germline V gene, CDR1 is MDHEN and CDR2 is SYDVKM. V lost 5 bases to trimming and J lost 3 bases, with 7 bases between them. The CDR3 runs 12 residues. CDR3 sequence: CASSTRKETQYF. Written as DNA, the CDR3 is TGTGCCAGCAGTACCAGAAAAGAGACCCAGTACTTC.

The chain combines TRBV6-5 with TRBJ1-6; D unresolved. V dropped 2 bases and J dropped 5 bases, with 4 bases sitting between them. Germline CDR1 is MNHEY and CDR2 is SVGAGI. CDR3 length: 13 residues. CDR3 region: CASSYQDNSPLHF. DNA for the CDR3: TGTGCCAGCAGTTACCAGGATAATTCACCCCTCCACTTT.

J is TRBJ1-2 and V is TRBV7-2; 9 bases fit TRBD1. The V segment lost 4 bases and the J segment 8 bases; nucleotides outside the gene matches: 5. Germline CDR1 is SGHTA and CDR2 is FQGNSA. The CDR3 is made up of 13 amino acids. As DNA, the CDR3 is TGTGCCAGCAGCTCGGGACAGGGTGGGGGCTACACCTTC. Its translation: CASSSGQGGGYTF.

V and J are TRBV4-1 and TRBJ2-7, with 11 bases aligning to TRBD2. V lost 0 bases and J lost 3; bases outside the gene matches: 1. The CDR3 covers 15 residues. Germline V gene sequence: CDR1 MGHRA, CDR2 YSYEKL. The CDR3 loop is CASSQELAGVYEQYF. DNA for the CDR3: TGCGCCAGCAGCCAAGAACTAGCGGGGGTCTACGAGCAGTACTTC.

Here the CDR3 reads CASSYRQGSSYEQYF. The CDR3 DNA sequence: TGTGCCAGCAGTTACCGACAGGGAAGTAGCTACGAGCAGTACTTC. V gene TRBV6-2 or TRBV6-3 combines with J gene TRBJ2-7, with 7 bases fitting TRBD1. The CDR3 extends over 15 amino acids. Germline CDR1 MNHEY, CDR2 SVGEGT. J lost 3 bases, V lost 2 bases, and 7 bases had no gene match.

This chain uses TRBV12-3 or TRBV12-4 with TRBJ1-1; 7 nucleotides match TRBD1. The CDR3 loop spans 12 amino acids. V shed 5 bases and J 8 bases; nucleotides not matched to a gene: 5. The CDR3 nucleotides are TGTGCCAGCAGTCGGGACAGTCGCGAAGCTTTCTTT. Amino acid sequence: CASSRDSREAFF.

V usage is TRBV3-1 (or the pseudogene TRBV3-2) and J usage is TRBJ2-1; 7 bases are shared with TRBD2. CDR3 length: 12 amino acids. Per germline, CDR1 LGHDT and CDR2 YNNKEL (reference sequence). The J segment lost 12 bases and the V segment lost 1 base, leaving 3 bases of the junction unmatched. CDR3 DNA: TGTGCCAGCAGCCAAGTTGGGGGGGGGCAGTTCTTC. This sequence encodes CASSQVGGGQFF.

This clone was detected once. The rearrangement links TRBV5-1 to TRBJ2-2, with D tentatively TRBD1 (6 bases). Germline CDR1 and CDR2: SGHRS and YFSETQ. The CDR3 has 16 amino acids. V was shortened by 4 bases and J by 0 bases, with 13 bases between the two germline ends. The CDR3 reads CASSPGQFANTGELFF. The CDR3 nucleotides are TGCGCCAGCAGCCCCGGACAGTTCGCGAACACCGGGGAGCTGTTTTTT.

This clone was seen more than once but under ten times. The chain has TRBV7-3 and TRBJ1-1, with a weak D call TRBD1 (6 bases). The V gene lost 1 base and the J gene lost 4 bases, with 7 bases spanning the gap. From germline, CDR1 is SGHTA and CDR2 FQGTGA. The CDR3 consists of 13 residues. CDR3: CASSLNRATEAFF. CDR3 sequence (DNA): TGTGCCAGCAGCTTAAACAGGGCCACTGAAGCTTTCTTT.

The CDR3 DNA is TGTGCCACCAGTGATGCGGCAGGTGTAGGGGCGGCTAACTATGGCTACACCTTC. It encodes CATSDAAGVGAANYGYTF. The chain links TRBV24-1 to TRBJ1-2; maybe TRBD1 (5 bases). Germline V lookup: CDR1 KGHDR, CDR2 SFDVKD. The CDR3 sequence is 18 residues long. V lost 3 bases, J lost 0 bases, and 19 bases lay in between.

The chain is built from TRBV7-9 and TRBJ1-1, with D possibly matching TRBD1 (6 bases). This CDR3 is built from 15 residues. V was pared by 10 bases and J by 8 bases, with 26 bases between. Germline CDR1 and CDR2: SEHNR and FQNEAQ (reference sequence). The CDR3 DNA reads as TGTGCCACCAAATCCGGCAGAGGAAGGGGGGGAGAAGCTTTCTTT. Protein sequence: CATKSGRGRGGEAFF.

CDR3 protein: CASAATGSNQPQHF. CDR3 nucleotide sequence: TGTGCTAGTGCCGCCACAGGGAGCAATCAGCCCCAGCATTTT. The chain employs TRBV12-5 and TRBJ1-5; the D gene is possibly TRBD1 (6 bases). Trimming shortened V by 7 bases and J by 1 base, and 11 bases separated the two germline ends. CDR3 size: 14 residues. Germline V CDR1 and CDR2: LGHNT, FRNRAP.

The rearrangement joins TRBV11-2 to TRBJ2-7; 8 nucleotides align to TRBD1. J gave up 4 bases and V 4 bases, and 6 bases lay outside the gene matches. This CDR3 has 14 amino acids. CDR1 is SGHAT, CDR2 FQNNGV, per germline. This CDR3 reads CASSSRDRLYEQYF. The DNA of the CDR3 is TGTGCCAGCAGCTCCCGGGACAGGTTATACGAGCAGTACTTC.

This clone was seen a single time. This CDR3 reads CASSRGPNYGYTF. Written as DNA, the CDR3 is TGTGCCAGCAGCAGGGGGCCAAACTATGGCTACACCTTC. The chain joins TRBV5-4 to TRBJ1-2; 7 nucleotides match TRBD1. CDR3 size: 13 residues. Germline assignment: CDR1 SGHNT and CDR2 YYREEE (reference sequence). V was pared by 4 bases and J by 2 bases, with 2 bases of the junction left unmatched. The full variable domain, in which reference TRBV5-4 and TRBJ1-2 provide the parts outside the CDR3, is ETGVTQSPTHLIKTRGQQVTLRCSSQSGHNTVSWYQQALGQGPQFIFQYYREEENGRGNFPPRFSGLQFPNYSSELNVNALELDDSALYLCASSRGPNYGYTFGSGTRLTVV.

The sample holds a few counts of this clone. The CDR3 spells CASSQGDGYTF. Written as DNA, the CDR3 is TGTGCCAGCAGCCAAGGAGATGGCTACACCTTC. V is TRBV7-3 and J is TRBJ1-2; D is unresolved. The CDR3 has 11 residues. The germline V gene encodes CDR1 SGHTA and CDR2 FQGTGA. The germline V and J ends were trimmed by 5 bases and 6 bases, with 7 bases remaining between them.

V and J are TRBV7-9 and TRBJ2-1; 8 positions match TRBD1. This CDR3 region has 15 residues. Germline loops: CDR1 SEHNR, CDR2 FQNEAQ (reference sequence). V was clipped by 5 bases and J by 6 bases; unmatched bases: 9. DNA of the CDR3: TGTGCCAGCAGCCTCGACAGGGGAGTAGGCAATGAGCAGTTCTTC. The encoded protein is CASSLDRGVGNEQFF.

In regard to this clone: The same CDR3 arises from other DNA sequences in this sample as well. The chain links TRBV24-1 to TRBJ1-3; D is perhaps TRBD1 (6 bases). Germline-derived CDR1 and CDR2 are KGHDR and SFDVKD. This CDR3 is built from 15 residues. V was pared by 3 bases and J by 0 bases, with 8 bases between. DNA for the CDR3: TGTGCCACCAGTGATCCGACAGGCTCTGGAAACACCATATATTTT. This codes for CATSDPTGSGNTIYF.

This clone was detected once. The rearrangement joins TRBV10-3 to TRBJ1-3, with 9 bases fitting TRBD1. V gave up 11 bases and J gave up 4 bases; unmatched junction bases: 9. In germline, CDR1 is ENHRY, CDR2 SYGVKD. The length of the CDR3 is 14 residues. CDR3 DNA: TGTGCCTTCTCACAGGGGGCTTACGGAAACACCATATATTTT. This translates into CAFSQGAYGNTIYF.

The rearrangement uses TRBV18 and TRBJ1-1; D is undetermined. V dropped 6 bases and J dropped 8 bases, with 16 bases sitting between them. CDR3 length: 13 amino acids. The germline gives CDR1 KGHSH, CDR2 LQKENI. The DNA for the CDR3 is TGTGCCAGCTCCTCCCAGAAATCGTTAGAAGCTTTCTTT. This translates into CASSSQKSLEAFF.

The count of this clone is one. Other DNA sequences in this specimen translate into the identical CDR3. V and J are TRBV18 and TRBJ1-1; D is perhaps TRBD1 (6 bases). The CDR3 extends over 14 amino acids. The V gene lost 3 bases and the J gene lost 0 bases, with 8 bases spanning the gap. Germline V lookup: CDR1 KGHSH, CDR2 LQKENI. The DNA for the CDR3 is TGTGCCAGCTCACCGACAGGACTGAACACTGAAGCTTTCTTT. Encoded protein: CASSPTGLNTEAFF.